Reported below is one T cell receptor (beta chain). The antigen is not known. The record originates from a study of cytomegalovirus exposure and HLA in healthy donors. Trimming stripped 0 bases from V and 6 bases from J, with 9 bases between. CDR3 length: 13 residues. Germline CDR1 SGDLS, CDR2 YYNGEE. TCRdb keeps only in-frame clones here, not all; method: immunoSEQ multiplex PCR. The data hold roughly 150,000 clones, with roughly 91% observed a single time. Whole-study results and caveats: While the bulk of TCR sequences proved rare, some public TCRs turned up in many donors. Roughly 170 TCR beta chains were listed as cytomegalovirus-associated. CMV antigen specificity of a few CMV-associated chains was confirmed in vitro.

The donors were members of the validation cohort, which comprised 120 subjects and was separate from the first cohort of about 700 subjects. Sequenced sample: PBMCs. The TCR sequence derives from a woman aged 18-30 years in good health and CMV-seropositive. The rearrangement joins TRBV9 to TRBJ1-2, with a tentative D call TRBD1 (5 bases). Here the CDR3 DNA reads TGTGCCAGCAGCGTAGAGTACAGGAATGGCTACACCTTC. Translating it yields CASSVEYRNGYTF.